These 10 T cell receptor beta chains were all obtained from the same sample, sequenced in a study of cytomegalovirus exposure and HLA in healthy donors. PCR involved 60 Vbeta and 13 Jbeta primers. Sequencing was performed with immunoSEQ multiplex PCR; in TCRdb, only in-frame clones are kept and a portion is missing. In the table there are roughly 84,000 clones, roughly 61% of which are singletons. The sample was PBMCs. The receptor set was obtained from a woman aged 40 to 49 in good health and CMV-seropositive.

In this sample, this clone turned up a few times. The V gene is TRBV13, the J gene TRBJ1-2; the D is unclear. The CDR3 runs 14 residues. Germline values: CDR1 PRHDT, CDR2 FYEKMQ (reference sequence). V was cut by 2 bases and J by 3 bases, with 10 bases left in between. The CDR3 loop is CASSLLSVDYGYTF. The CDR3 nucleotides are TGTGCCAGCAGCTTATTATCAGTTGACTATGGCTACACCTTC.

The rearrangement uses TRBV28 and TRBJ2-3; 10 bases are shared with TRBD2. J was trimmed by 4 bases and V by 3 bases; bases with no gene match: 10. This CDR3 is built from 17 residues. The V gene's germline CDR1 is MDHEN and CDR2 SYDVKM. CDR3 coding DNA: TGTGCCAGCAGTTTGGGGACTAGCGTACGCAAGGCAGATACGCAGTATTTT. This encodes CASSLGTSVRKADTQYF.

V and J are TRBV29-1 and TRBJ2-3, with 7 bases identical to TRBD2. The CDR3 consists of 15 residues. Germline trimming cut 6 bases from V and 6 bases from J; bases unmatched to any gene: 15. CDR1 is SQVTM and CDR2 is ANQGSEA in the germline V gene. This CDR3 reads CSVRTPSGLGDTQYF. CDR3 nucleotide sequence: TGCAGCGTCCGAACGCCTAGCGGCCTTGGGGATACGCAGTATTTT.

The table lists this clone with a few counts. The chain uses TRBV9 and TRBJ2-1; TRBD2 matches at 13 bases. Per the germline V gene, CDR1 is SGDLS and CDR2 is YYNGEE. This CDR3 is built from 16 residues. J lost 9 bases, V lost 4 bases, and 10 bases had no gene match. In DNA, the CDR3 is TGTGCCAGCAGCTCACGGACTAGCGGGAGCCGTGGTGAGCAGTTCTTC. Protein product: CASSSRTSGSRGEQFF.

J is TRBJ2-2 and V is TRBV10-2; 9 bases match TRBD2. The CDR3 sequence is 15 residues long. CDR1 is WSHSY, CDR2 SAAADI, per germline. The J segment lost 6 bases and the V segment lost 7 bases, leaving 9 bases of the junction unmatched. CDR3 in amino acids: CASNRLAGAAGELFF. CDR3 in DNA: TGCGCCAGCAATCGGTTAGCGGGAGCTGCCGGGGAGCTGTTTTTT.

This clone appeared once. The chain uses TRBV5-4 and TRBJ2-2; TRBD2 matches at 11 bases. CDR1 and CDR2 (germline): SGHNT, YYREEE (reference sequence). The CDR3 is 15 amino acids. The V segment lost 9 bases and the J segment 5 bases; nucleotides outside the gene matches: 9. CDR3 region: CAISPGLAETGELFF. In DNA, the CDR3 is TGTGCCATCTCCCCGGGACTAGCGGAAACCGGGGAGCTGTTTTTT.

This chain uses TRBV5-4 with TRBJ1-1; 10 nucleotides line up with TRBD1. CDR1 and CDR2 (germline): SGHNT, YYREEE (reference sequence). The CDR3 covers 15 residues. The V gene end was trimmed by 0 bases and the J gene end by 5 bases; junction bases not matched to a gene: 4. CDR3 sequence reads: CASSLAGQGLTEAFF. The DNA of the CDR3 is TGTGCCAGCAGCTTGGCGGGACAGGGGTTGACTGAAGCTTTCTTT.

The chain has TRBV9 and TRBJ2-3; TRBD2 is a possible D gene (6 bases). The V gene's germline CDR1 is SGDLS and CDR2 YYNGEE. V was clipped by 4 bases and J by 1 base, with 13 bases between them. The CDR3 consists of 15 residues. In nucleotides, the CDR3 is TGTGCCAGCAGCCCCGTGGCTAGCGGCACAGATACGCAGTATTTT. The encoded protein is CASSPVASGTDTQYF.

The rearrangement uses TRBV19 and TRBJ2-7, with TRBD1 identical over 10 bases. The CDR3 length is 14 residues. Trimming removed 3 bases from V and 4 bases from J; junction bases left unmatched: 3. Germline V gene sequence: CDR1 LNHDA, CDR2 SQIVND (reference sequence). The CDR3, as DNA: TGTGCCAGTAGTATTGGGACAGGGGAATACGAGCAGTACTTC. Translating it yields CASSIGTGEYEQYF.

This clone was observed a handful of times. The genes are TRBV4-2 and TRBJ2-2; a possible D gene is TRBD2 (5 bases). CDR1 is LGHNA, CDR2 YNFKEQ, per germline. This CDR3 has 17 amino acids. V was shortened by 0 bases and J by 1 base, with 12 bases between the two germline ends. CDR3 DNA: TGTGCCAGCAGCCAAGAGGCCCTAGCCCAGAACACCGGGGAGCTGTTTTTT. This translates into CASSQEALAQNTGELFF.